The next 26 T cell receptor beta chains were all read from a single sample in a study of tumor-infiltrating lymphocytes in primary liver carcinoma. Researchers drew blood RNA from unsorted whole blood and extracted germline DNA as well. TCR beta cDNA was prepared out of roughly 490 ng total RNA by means of a constant-region primer. For TCR beta, libraries were produced by three nested multiplex PCR rounds using slightly modified ARM-PCR. Forward primers for TRBV1-TRBV30 and a C-beta reverse primer served the first two PCR rounds, at around 9 cycles each. TCRdb re-called the multiplex PCR reads with MiXCR, one entry per CDR3 protein. The sample lists about 300,000 distinct CDR3 sequences, approximately 60% occurring once. The sequencing sample was made of peripheral blood. These receptors were collected from a man in his forties or fifties with primary liver carcinoma and hepatitis B virus infection.

This chain connects TRBV11-3 to TRBJ2-1, with 10 bases fitting TRBD2. J gave up 6 bases and V 0 bases, and 11 bases lay outside the gene matches. The CDR3 sequence is 18 residues long. Germline loops: CDR1 SGHNT, CDR2 YENEEA. Written as DNA, the CDR3 is TGTGCCAGCAGCTTAGATCGTCCGATAGCGGGAGGAGTCAATGAGCAGTTCTTC. Protein sequence: CASSLDRPIAGGVNEQFF. The full variable domain, its missing parts supplied by reference TRBV11-3 and TRBJ2-1, is EAGVVQSPRYKIIEKKQPVAFWCNPISGHNTLYWYLQNLGQGPELLIRYENEEAVDDSQLPKDRFSAERLKGVDSTLKIQPAELGDSAVYLCASSLDRPIAGGVNEQFFGPGTRLTVL.

The genes are TRBV4-2 and TRBJ2-7; 7 bases are a match to TRBD2. The CDR3 runs 15 residues. Germline lookup yields CDR1 LGHNA and CDR2 YNFKEQ. The V and J ends lost 6 bases and 6 bases, in that order; junction bases with no gene match: 14. CDR3 region: CASRHPSGGQCEQYF. CDR3 in DNA: TGTGCCAGCAGGCACCCATCGGGGGGTCAATGCGAGCAGTACTTC.

Details on this clonotype: Being one base from a much bigger clone, this may be a read error. V usage is TRBV29-1 and J usage is TRBJ1-1; 7 nucleotides match TRBD1. Per the germline V gene, CDR1 is SQVTM and CDR2 is ANQGSEA. The CDR3 length is 13 residues. Unmatched junction bases numbered 9, after V lost 0 bases and J lost 11 bases. This CDR3 is CSVEDTGQSHAFF. The CDR3 DNA follows: TGCAGCGTTGAAGACACGGGACAGTCCCATGCTTTCTTT.

This clonotype has at least ten counts. V is TRBV4-1 and J is TRBJ1-4, with D unclear. This CDR3 contains 14 residues. Trimming left V 3 bases short and J 8 bases short, with 13 bases between. Germline CDR1 MGHRA, CDR2 YSYEKL. For the CDR3, the DNA is TGCGCCAGCAGCCAGATGGGTATCGAAGAAAAACTGTTTTTT. It codes for CASSQMGIEEKLFF.

The chain has TRBV6-1 and TRBJ1-6; possibly TRBD1 for D (5 bases). The germline CDR1 and CDR2 sequences are MNHNS and SASEGT. The V gene lost 2 bases and the J gene lost 10 bases, with 12 bases spanning the gap. The CDR3 sequence is 14 residues long. This CDR3 is CASSELNGASPLHF. The CDR3 DNA follows: TGTGCCAGCAGTGAACTAAACGGGGCGTCACCCCTCCACTTT.

Points on this clonotype: This may stem from a read error, because a much larger clone lies one nucleotide away. CDR3 nucleotides: TGCAGCGGATCAATGGCGGACATCATATATTTT. It encodes CSGSMADIIYF. This chain joins TRBV29-1 and TRBJ1-3, with D perhaps matching TRBD1 (5 bases). V was trimmed by 7 bases and J by 12 bases, leaving 16 bases between them. The CDR3 is 11 amino acids. Germline loops: CDR1 SQVTM, CDR2 ANQGSEA.

Concerning this clonotype itself: A much larger clonotype is one base distant, so this may be a read error. The chain combines TRBV4-1 with TRBJ2-3; 10 bases map to TRBD2. CDR3 length: 16 residues. CDR1 is MGHRA, CDR2 YSYEKL, per germline. CDR3 sequence (DNA): TGCGCCAGCAACCAAGAAGCGGGAGGGCCGGGAGATACGCAGTATTTT. Translation: CASNQEAGGPGDTQYF.

This clonotype was seen many times. This chain connects TRBV29-1 to TRBJ2-3; 8 nucleotides match TRBD2. Germline CDR1 reads SQVTM; CDR2 reads ANQGSEA. V shed 5 bases, J shed 5 bases, and the junction held 6 bases outside the gene matches. The CDR3 is 13 residues long. CDR3: CSVSAGDGDTQYF. The CDR3, as DNA: TGCAGCGTTTCAGCGGGAGATGGAGATACGCAGTATTTT.

On this clonotype: One end of the junction is discordant with germline, which a read error may explain. In DNA form, the CDR3 reads TGTGCCAGCGGGGGGGACACTGAAGCTCTCTTT. Translated: CASGGDTEALF. The chain links TRBV6-6 to TRBJ1-1; perhaps TRBD1 as D (6 bases). This CDR3 region has 11 residues. Germline V CDR1 and CDR2: MNHNY, SVGAGI (reference sequence).

This chain uses TRBV4-2 with TRBJ1-3; tentative D call: TRBD1 (5 bases). The CDR3 has 15 amino acids. CDR1 is LGHNA, CDR2 YNFKEQ, per germline. V was clipped by 6 bases and J by 4 bases, with 16 bases between them. The CDR3 DNA is TGTGCCAGCAGTTCAGGGAGGGGAACCGGAAACACCATATATTTT. Translating it yields CASSSGRGTGNTIYF.

In this sample, this clonotype turned up once. An end of the junction differs from the germline gene, which may be a read error. The rearrangement uses TRBV5-4 and TRBJ2-2; D ambiguous. Looked up from germline, CDR1 is SGHNT and CDR2 is YYREEE (reference sequence). The CDR3 extends over 15 amino acids. The CDR3 is CANSLGSRGTGELFF. CDR3 nucleotide sequence: TGTGCCAACAGCTTGGGATCCCGAGGCACCGGGGAGCTGTTTTTT.

This clonotype was recorded many times. The rearrangement links TRBV6-6 to TRBJ2-1, with TRBD2 identical over 11 bases. Germline assignment: CDR1 MNHNY and CDR2 SVGAGI (reference sequence). J gave up 5 bases and V 1 base, and 13 bases lay outside the gene matches. The CDR3 consists of 19 residues. CDR3 sequence: CASSYFRLAGGRGHNEQFF. The CDR3 DNA follows: TGTGCCAGCAGTTACTTCAGGCTAGCGGGAGGCCGGGGCCACAATGAGCAGTTCTTC.

Concerning this clonotype: This may come from a read error, since a much larger clone is one base off. This CDR3 reads CASSYNRDMVNSPLHF. CDR3 bases: TGTGCCAGCAGTTACAACAGGGATATGGTTAATTCACCCCTCCACTTT. The chain joins TRBV6-5 to TRBJ1-6, with a tentative D call TRBD1 (6 bases). Per germline, CDR1 MNHEY and CDR2 SVGAGI. Trimming pared 2 bases from V and 6 bases from J, leaving 14 bases between. The CDR3 contains 16 residues.

This clonotype was seen only a few times. This chain links TRBV11-2 with TRBJ2-3, with a tentative D call TRBD2 (6 bases). This CDR3 is 15 amino acids long. V was clipped by 1 base and J by 6 bases, with 14 bases between them. Germline CDR1 reads SGHAT; CDR2 reads FQNNGV. The CDR3 region has the DNA TGTGCCAGCAGCTTAGGCGGGACCACCACTGATACGCAGTATTTT. Translated: CASSLGGTTTDTQYF.

J is TRBJ2-7 and V is TRBV28; 8 bases agree with TRBD2. The CDR3 totals 15 residues. V gave up 3 bases and J gave up 3 bases; unmatched junction bases: 7. Germline values: CDR1 MDHEN, CDR2 SYDVKM. The CDR3 protein is CASSFNLAGLYEQYF. CDR3 nucleotides: TGTGCCAGCAGTTTTAATCTAGCGGGCCTCTACGAGCAGTACTTC.

The chain employs TRBV30 and TRBJ2-3; 7 bases agree with TRBD1. The germline V gene encodes CDR1 GTSNPN and CDR2 SVGIG (reference sequence). Losses at the gene ends were 1 base for V and 5 bases for J; bases not matched to a gene: 12. The CDR3 totals 16 residues. The CDR3 nucleotides read TGTGCCTGGAGTGCTTTCCCAGGGGGATTGATAGATACGCAGTATTTT. It is translated as CAWSAFPGGLIDTQYF. The whole variable domain, filled in from reference TRBV30 and TRBJ2-3, reads SQTIHQWPATLVQPVGSPLSLECTVEGTSNPNLYWYRQAAGRGLQLLFYSVGIGQISSEVPQNLSASRPQDRQFILSSKKLLLSDSGFYLCAWSAFPGGLIDTQYFGPGTRLTVL.

This clonotype was seen ten or more times. This chain uses TRBV5-1 with TRBJ1-2; D remains unclear. The CDR3 has 16 amino acids. CDR1 is SGHRS, CDR2 YFSETQ, per germline. Between the trimmed V and J ends, which lost 1 base and 0 bases, there was a span of 13 bases. In DNA, the CDR3 is TGCGCCAGCAGCTTGTCAGGAAGGCTAGCTAACTATGGCTACACCTTC. It codes for CASSLSGRLANYGYTF.

Concerning this clonotype itself: It may be a read error: a sequence one base away is much more abundant. This chain's CDR3 is CASSYTGQGNTGELFF. Here the CDR3 DNA reads TGTGCCAGCAGCTACACGGGACAGGGAAACACCGGGGAGCTGTTTTTT. The V call is TRBV14, the J call TRBJ2-2; 9 bases map to TRBD1. V lost 5 bases to trimming and J lost 2 bases; unmatched junction nucleotides: 6. The CDR3 is 16 residues long. Germline CDR1 and CDR2: SGHDN and FVKESK.

About this clonotype itself: A much larger clone sits a single nucleotide away, making a read error possible. The chain has TRBV4-1 and TRBJ2-1; TRBD2 agrees at 8 bases. CDR1 is MGHRA and CDR2 is YSYEKL in the germline V gene. This CDR3 has 18 residues. The V segment lost 4 bases and the J segment 9 bases; nucleotides outside the gene matches: 20. For the CDR3, the DNA is TGCGCCAGCAGCCTCAAATTCGTAGCGGGACGGGCCCCCGGTGAGCAGTTCTTC. Amino acids: CASSLKFVAGRAPGEQFF.

Comments on this clonotype: A much larger clone is a single base away; this may be a read error. The chain couples TRBV6-5 to TRBJ2-5; weak D call: TRBD2 (7 bases). Germline V gene data show CDR1 as MNHEY and CDR2 as SVGAGI. The CDR3 covers 14 residues. Trimming shortened V by 2 bases and J by 9 bases, and 16 bases separated the two germline ends. DNA of the CDR3: TGTGCCAGCAGTTACCTCGGGGGGAGGGGGGCCCAGTACTTC. Its translation is CASSYLGGRGAQYF.

This clonotype appeared a few times. The V and J genes are TRBV12-3 or TRBV12-4 and TRBJ1-5, with TRBD1 identical over 7 bases. This CDR3 is built from 15 residues. V gave up 6 bases and J gave up 4 bases; unmatched junction bases: 9. CDR3: CASSSLGTANQPQHF. DNA for the CDR3: TGTGCCAGCAGCTCCTTGGGGACAGCTAATCAGCCCCAGCATTTT.

V is TRBV12-3 or TRBV12-4 and J is TRBJ2-7, with D perhaps matching TRBD1 or TRBD2 (5 bases each). The CDR3 extends over 14 amino acids. Trimming cost V 6 bases and J 2 bases, with 14 bases left between them. The CDR3 region has the DNA TGTGCCAGCAGCCATCGGGACGGAGCCTACGAGCAGTACTTC. Its translation: CASSHRDGAYEQYF.

This clonotype was found many times. J is TRBJ2-1 and V is TRBV12-3 or TRBV12-4; the D gene is possibly TRBD1 (5 bases). With 2 bases removed from V and 0 bases from J, the gap between germline ends came to 8 bases. CDR3 length equals 15 residues. CDR3 nucleotide sequence: TGTGCCAGCAGTTTATACAGGACCTCCTACAATGAGCAGTTCTTC. Encoded protein: CASSLYRTSYNEQFF.

This clonotype was found once. V and J are TRBV21-1 and TRBJ2-1; the table's D call TRBD2 went unverified against the DNA. TRBV21-1 represents a pseudogene. The CDR3 loop spans 17 amino acids. The CDR3 nucleotides read TGTGCCAGCAGCCCCCATGGAGGCGGGAGGGCCTACAATGAGCAGTTCTTC. It yields the protein CASSPHGGGRAYNEQFF.

As to this clonotype: Since a much larger clone is just one base distant, this may be a read error. The CDR3 coding sequence is TGTGCCAGCAGTGTGGGGACAGGGCCCTACGAGCAGTACTTC. This gives the protein CASSVGTGPYEQYF. V is TRBV6-1 and J is TRBJ2-7, with 9 nucleotides matching TRBD1. The CDR3 spans 14 residues. V lost 4 bases, J lost 2 bases, and 3 bases stayed unmatched. Germline V gene data show CDR1 as MNHNS and CDR2 as SASEGT.

There are many counts of this clonotype. The chain employs TRBV6-1 and TRBJ2-1; D is unclear. The CDR3 has 17 residues. Trimming took off 6 bases at V and 0 bases at J, with 18 bases between the two ends. In germline, CDR1 is MNHNS, CDR2 SASEGT. CDR3 coding DNA: TGTGCCAGCAGCGAAAAGGAGTACTACAGCTCCTACAATGAGCAGTTCTTC. Encoded protein: CASSEKEYYSSYNEQFF.